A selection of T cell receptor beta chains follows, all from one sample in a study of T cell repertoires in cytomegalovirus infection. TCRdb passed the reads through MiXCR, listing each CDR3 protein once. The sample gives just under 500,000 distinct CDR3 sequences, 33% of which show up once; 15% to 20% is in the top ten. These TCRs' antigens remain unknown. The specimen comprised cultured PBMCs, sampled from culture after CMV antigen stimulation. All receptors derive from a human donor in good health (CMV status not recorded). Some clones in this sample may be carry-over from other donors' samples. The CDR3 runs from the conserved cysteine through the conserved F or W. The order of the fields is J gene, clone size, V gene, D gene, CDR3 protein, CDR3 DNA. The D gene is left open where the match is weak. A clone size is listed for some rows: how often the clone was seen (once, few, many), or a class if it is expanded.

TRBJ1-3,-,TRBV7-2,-,CASSFSGTQSSGNTIYF,TGTGCCAGCAGCTTCTCCGGGACACAGAGCTCTGGAAACACCATATATTTT
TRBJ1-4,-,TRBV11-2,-,CASSLVPGPVGSTNEKLFF,TGTGCCAGCAGCTTAGTACCGGGGCCCGTCGGTTCAACTAATGAAAAACTGTTTTTT
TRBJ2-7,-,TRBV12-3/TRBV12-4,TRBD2,CASSGGLAEIYEQYF,TGTGCCAGCAGTGGGGGACTAGCGGAGATCTACGAGCAGTACTTC
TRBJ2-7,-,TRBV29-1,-,CSVDGAYEQYF,TGCAGCGTTGACGGGGCTTACGAGCAGTACTTC
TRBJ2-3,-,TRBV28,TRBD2,CASSLSPGTSGRDTQYF,TGTGCCAGCAGTCTAAGCCCCGGGACTAGCGGCAGGGATACGCAGTATTTT
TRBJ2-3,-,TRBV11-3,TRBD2,CASTGTSGADTQYF,TGTGCCAGCACCGGGACTAGCGGGGCTGATACGCAGTATTTT
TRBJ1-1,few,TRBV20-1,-,CSARDPRGGLAFF,TGCAGTGCTAGAGATCCCCGGGGGGGGCTAGCTTTCTTT
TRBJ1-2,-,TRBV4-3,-,CASSQDLGHSIGYTF,TGCGCCAGCAGCCAAGATCTAGGACATTCGATAGGCTACACCTTC
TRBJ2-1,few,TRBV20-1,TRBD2,CSAEKISGNYNEQFF,TGCAGTGCTGAGAAGATAAGCGGGAACTACAATGAGCAGTTCTTC
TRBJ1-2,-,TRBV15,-,CATSRGRITGSIGYTF,TGTGCCACCAGCAGGGGCCGAATCACAGGATCTATCGGCTACACCTTC
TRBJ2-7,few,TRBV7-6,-,CASSGRDNSYEQYF,TGTGCCAGCAGCGGCCGGGACAACTCCTACGAGCAGTACTTC
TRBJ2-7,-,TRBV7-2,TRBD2,CASSSLAGGRDEQYF,TGTGCCAGCAGCTCTTTAGCGGGAGGGCGGGACGAGCAGTACTTC
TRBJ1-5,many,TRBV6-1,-,CASSSQGDQPQHF,TGTGCCAGCAGCTCACAGGGAGACCAGCCCCAGCATTTT
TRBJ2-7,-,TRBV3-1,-,CASSQSTGEIYEQYF,TGTGCCAGCAGCCAATCGACAGGAGAAATCTACGAGCAGTACTTC
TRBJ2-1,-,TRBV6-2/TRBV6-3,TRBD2,CASSYAGGPGNEQFF,TGTGCCAGCAGTTACGCGGGAGGGCCGGGTAATGAGCAGTTCTTC
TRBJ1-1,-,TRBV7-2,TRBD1,CASSQGGPDTEAFF,TGTGCCAGCAGCCAGGGGGGCCCGGACACTGAAGCTTTCTTT
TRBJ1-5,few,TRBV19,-,CASSIGTGNQPQHF,TGTGCCAGTAGTATCGGGACGGGCAATCAGCCCCAGCATTTT
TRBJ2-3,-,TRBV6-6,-,CTSRGDGNTQYF,TGTACCAGCAGGGGAGACGGTAATACGCAGTATTTT
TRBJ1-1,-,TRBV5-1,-,CASGATALNTEAFF,TGCGCCAGCGGAGCGACAGCCTTGAACACTGAAGCTTTCTTT
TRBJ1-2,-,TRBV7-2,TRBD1,CASSLDLWGTANYGYTF,TGTGCCAGCAGCTTAGATTTATGGGGGACAGCTAACTATGGCTACACCTTC
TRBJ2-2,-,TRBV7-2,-,CASSSPPGASGPYANGELFF,TGTGCCAGCAGCTCACCCCCAGGGGCTAGCGGACCTTACGCGAACGGGGAGCTGTTTTTT
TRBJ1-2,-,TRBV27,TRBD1,CASSFLAGQGRGYGYTF,TGTGCCAGCAGTTTCCTAGCGGGACAGGGGAGAGGCTATGGCTACACCTTC
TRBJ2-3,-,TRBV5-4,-,CASSPGGISTDTQYF,TGTGCCAGCAGCCCGGGCGGAATTAGCACAGATACGCAGTATTTT
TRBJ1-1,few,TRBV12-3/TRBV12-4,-,CASSLITEAFF,TGTGCCAGCAGTTTGATAACAGAGGCTTTCTTT
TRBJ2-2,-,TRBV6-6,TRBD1,CASTRQGALGTGELFF,TGTGCCAGCACGAGACAGGGGGCCCTTGGCACCGGGGAGCTGTTTTTT
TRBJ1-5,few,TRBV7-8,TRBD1,CASSPGQRLDSQPQHF,TGTGCCAGCAGCCCGGGACAGCGACTAGATTCTCAGCCCCAGCATTTT
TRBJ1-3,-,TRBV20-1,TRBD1,CSASLGTGPGNTIYF,TGCAGTGCTAGCTTGGGGACAGGACCCGGAAACACCATATATTTT
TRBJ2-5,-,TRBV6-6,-,CANRDIQETQYF,TGTGCCAACCGGGACATTCAAGAGACCCAGTACTTC
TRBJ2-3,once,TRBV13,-,CASSGGPLVTDTQYF,TGTGCCAGCAGCGGGGGTCCTCTCGTCACAGATACGCAGTATTTT
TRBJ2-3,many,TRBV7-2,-,CASSATGIDTDTQYF,TGTGCCAGCAGCGCCACAGGGATCGACACAGATACGCAGTATTTT
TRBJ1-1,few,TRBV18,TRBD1,CASSPPGRTGPLNAEAFF,TGTGCCAGCTCACCACCGGGTCGGACAGGACCCCTTAACGCTGAAGCTTTCTTT
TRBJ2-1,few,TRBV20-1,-,CSASDPGGYNEQFF,TGCAGTGCTAGCGACCCCGGGGGATACAATGAGCAGTTCTTC
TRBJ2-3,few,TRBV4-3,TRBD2,CASSLTGTRGTDTQYF,TGCGCCAGCAGCCTGACCGGGACTAGGGGTACAGATACGCAGTATTTT
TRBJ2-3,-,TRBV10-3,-,CAISASGTLRSDTQYF,TGTGCCATCAGTGCCTCCGGGACTTTACGCTCAGATACGCAGTATTTT
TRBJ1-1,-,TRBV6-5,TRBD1,CASSYGQAPRSEAFF,TGTGCCAGCAGTTACGGACAGGCGCCTAGAAGTGAAGCTTTCTTT
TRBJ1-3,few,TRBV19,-,CASMTVSSGNTIYF,TGTGCCAGTATGACGGTATCGTCCGGAAACACCATATATTTT
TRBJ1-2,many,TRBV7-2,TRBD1,CASSLGGGAAYGYTF,TGTGCCAGCAGCTTAGGAGGGGGCGCGGCCTATGGCTACACCTTC
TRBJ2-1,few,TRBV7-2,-,CASSFGPEGEQFF,TGTGCCAGCAGCTTTGGTCCTGAGGGTGAGCAGTTCTTC
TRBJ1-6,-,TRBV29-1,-,CSVGSGVGSPLHF,TGCAGCGTTGGGTCAGGGGTAGGTTCACCCCTCCACTTT
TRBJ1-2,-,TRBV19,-,CASSTNRDVRYGYTF,TGTGCCAGTAGTACCAACCGGGACGTACGGTATGGCTACACCTTC
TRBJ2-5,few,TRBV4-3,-,CASSQDVLQETQYF,TGCGCCAGCAGCCAAGATGTCCTCCAAGAGACCCAGTACTTC
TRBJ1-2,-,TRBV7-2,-,CASSPPESNYGYTF,TGTGCCAGCAGCCCCCCCGAGAGTAACTATGGCTACACCTTC
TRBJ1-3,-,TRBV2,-,CASSERVSRNTIYF,TGTGCCAGCAGTGAGAGGGTTTCCAGAAACACCATATATTTT
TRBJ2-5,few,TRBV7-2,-,CASSFDRLVGETQYF,TGTGCCAGCAGCTTTGACAGGTTGGTGGGAGAGACCCAGTACTTC